These 2 T cell receptor beta chains came from one sample sequenced in a study of radiotherapy plus CTLA-4 blockade in lung cancer. Assay used: immunoSEQ multiplex PCR; TCRdb lists only in-frame clones, some missing. The table includes about 51,000 clones, 65% to 80% detected once. Here the sequenced sample was peripheral blood, taken from a patient treated with radiotherapy plus ipilimumab. All receptors derive from a human donor with non-small cell lung cancer whose response to radiotherapy plus ipilimumab could not be evaluated.

This clone was seen once. The chain links TRBV19 to TRBJ2-7, with D possibly being TRBD1 (8 bases). The CDR3 contains 17 residues. Trimming pared 4 bases from V and 0 bases from J, leaving 19 bases between. CDR1 and CDR2 from the germline V gene are LNHDA and SQIVND (reference sequence). The CDR3: CASSTGTGRGGSYEQYF. CDR3 nucleotide sequence: TGTGCCAGTAGTACTGGGACAGGAAGGGGGGGCTCCTACGAGCAGTACTTC.

V and J are TRBV7-3 and TRBJ2-5; possible D gene TRBD2, 6 bases. Germline CDR1 and CDR2: SGHTA and FQGTGA. The ends were cut back, 2 bases at V and 2 bases at J, with 12 bases in the middle. This CDR3 is 15 amino acids long. Written as DNA, the CDR3 is TGTGCCAGCAGCTTAGTGGGGACTCCTCAAGAGACCCAGTACTTC. Translated, it gives CASSLVGTPQETQYF.